One T cell receptor beta chain is described in this entry. What it recognizes is unknown. The data originate from a study of early T cells in non-severe SARS-CoV-2 infection. Broader study findings: There was a bias toward anti-spike CD8 responses in VDJdb matching, which missed private and CD4 specificities.

The CDR3 totals 13 residues. MiXCR, applied by TCRdb to the 5' RACE reads, yields one record per CDR3 protein. The sample contains some 66,000 distinct CDR3 sequences, about 12% of which appear only once. The sample consisted of whole blood. The receptor's source is an adult who was a healthcare worker with PCR-confirmed SARS-CoV-2 infection or an uninfected control (not recorded which). The gene calls are TRBV21-1 and TRBJ2-7; TRBD1 is the table's D call and was not checked against the DNA. TRBV21-1 constitutes a pseudogene. CDR3 sequence (DNA): TGTGCAGACCGGGACAGGATTTTCAACGAGCAGTACTTC. Its translation is CADRDRIFNEQYF.